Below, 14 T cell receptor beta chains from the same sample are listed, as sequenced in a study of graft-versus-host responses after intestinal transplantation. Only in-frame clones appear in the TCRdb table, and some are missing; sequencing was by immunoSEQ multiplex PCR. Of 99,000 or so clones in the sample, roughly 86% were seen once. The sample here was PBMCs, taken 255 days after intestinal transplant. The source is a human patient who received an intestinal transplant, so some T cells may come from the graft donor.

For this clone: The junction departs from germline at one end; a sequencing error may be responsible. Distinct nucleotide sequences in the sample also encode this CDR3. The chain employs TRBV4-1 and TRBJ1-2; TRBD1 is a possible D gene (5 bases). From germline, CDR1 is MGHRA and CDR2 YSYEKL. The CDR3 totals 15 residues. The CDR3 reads CASSQVFLQEGGYTF. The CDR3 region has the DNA TGCGCCAGTAGCCAAGTTTTTTTACAGGAGGGTGGCTACACCTTC.

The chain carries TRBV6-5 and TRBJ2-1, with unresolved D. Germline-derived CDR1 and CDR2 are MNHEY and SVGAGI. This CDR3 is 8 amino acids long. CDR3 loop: CVFNEQFF. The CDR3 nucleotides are TGTGTATTCAATGAGCAGTTCTTC.

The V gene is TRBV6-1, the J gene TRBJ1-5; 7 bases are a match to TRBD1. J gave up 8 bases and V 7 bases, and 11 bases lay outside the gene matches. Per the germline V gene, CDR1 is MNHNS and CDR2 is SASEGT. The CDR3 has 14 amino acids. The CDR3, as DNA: TGTGCCAGCACCCCAGGGACAGTGAAGGAGCCCCAGCATTTT. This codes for CASTPGTVKEPQHF.

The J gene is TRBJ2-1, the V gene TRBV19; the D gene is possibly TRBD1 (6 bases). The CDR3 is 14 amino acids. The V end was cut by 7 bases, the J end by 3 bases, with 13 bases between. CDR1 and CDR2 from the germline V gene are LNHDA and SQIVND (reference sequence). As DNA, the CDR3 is TGTGCCAGTAACACAGGGATTGGCTACAATGAGCAGTTCTTC. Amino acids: CASNTGIGYNEQFF.

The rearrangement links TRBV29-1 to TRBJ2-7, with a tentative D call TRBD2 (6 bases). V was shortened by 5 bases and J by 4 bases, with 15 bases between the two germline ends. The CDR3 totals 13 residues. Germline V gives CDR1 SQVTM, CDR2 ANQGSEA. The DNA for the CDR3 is TGCAGCGTTTCTTGGGGGGAATCTTACGAGCAGTACTTC. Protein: CSVSWGESYEQYF.

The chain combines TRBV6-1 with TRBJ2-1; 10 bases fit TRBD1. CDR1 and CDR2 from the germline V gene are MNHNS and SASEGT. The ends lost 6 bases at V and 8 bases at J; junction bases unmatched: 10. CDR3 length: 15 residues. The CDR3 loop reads CASSIRDRGWDEQFF. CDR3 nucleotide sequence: TGTGCCAGCAGCATACGGGACAGGGGCTGGGATGAGCAGTTCTTC.

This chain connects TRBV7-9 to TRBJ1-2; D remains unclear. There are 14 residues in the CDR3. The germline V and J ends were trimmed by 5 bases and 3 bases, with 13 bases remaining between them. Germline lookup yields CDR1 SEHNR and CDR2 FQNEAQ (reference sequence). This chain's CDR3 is CASSPPSSYYGYTF. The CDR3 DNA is TGTGCCAGCAGCCCACCAAGCTCCTACTATGGCTACACCTTC.

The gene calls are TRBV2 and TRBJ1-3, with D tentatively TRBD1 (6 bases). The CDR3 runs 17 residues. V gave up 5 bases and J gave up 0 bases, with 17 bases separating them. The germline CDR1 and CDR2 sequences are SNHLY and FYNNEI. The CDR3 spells CASSKDPGTPSGNTIYF. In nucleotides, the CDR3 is TGTGCCAGCAGTAAGGATCCCGGGACACCCTCTGGAAACACCATATATTTT. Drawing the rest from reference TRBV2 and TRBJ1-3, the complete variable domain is EPEVTQTPSHQVTQMGQEVILRCVPISNHLYFYWYRQILGQKVEFLVSFYNNEISEKSEIFDDQFSVERPDGSNFTLKIRSTKLEDSAMYFCASSKDPGTPSGNTIYFGEGSWLTVV.

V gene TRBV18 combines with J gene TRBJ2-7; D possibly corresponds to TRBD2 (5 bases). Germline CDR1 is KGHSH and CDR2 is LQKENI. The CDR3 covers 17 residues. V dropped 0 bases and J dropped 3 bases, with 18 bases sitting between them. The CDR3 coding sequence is TGTGCCAGCTCACCACCGATGAACGGGATTTACGTCTACGAGCAGTACTTC. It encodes CASSPPMNGIYVYEQYF.

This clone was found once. CDR3 sequence (DNA): TGTGCCAGTAGTTGGCAGGGGGGTGAAAAACTGTTTTTT. Its protein is CASSWQGGEKLFF. The genes are TRBV19 and TRBJ1-4; 7 bases match TRBD1. Germline-derived CDR1 and CDR2 are LNHDA and SQIVND (reference sequence). The CDR3 has 13 residues. Trimming at V came to 5 bases and at J to 7 bases, leaving 4 bases not matched to a gene.

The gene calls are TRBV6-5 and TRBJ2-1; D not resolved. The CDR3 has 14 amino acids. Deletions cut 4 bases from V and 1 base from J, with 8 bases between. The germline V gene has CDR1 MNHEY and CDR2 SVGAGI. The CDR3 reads CASSLDPSYNEQFF. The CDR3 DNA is TGTGCCAGCAGTTTAGACCCTTCCTACAATGAGCAGTTCTTC.

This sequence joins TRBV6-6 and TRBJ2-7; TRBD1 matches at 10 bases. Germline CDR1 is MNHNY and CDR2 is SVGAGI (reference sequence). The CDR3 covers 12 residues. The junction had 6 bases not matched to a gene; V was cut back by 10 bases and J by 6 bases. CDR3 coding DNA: TGTGCCACCGGACAGGGGGTCGGCGAGCAGTACTTC. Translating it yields CATGQGVGEQYF.

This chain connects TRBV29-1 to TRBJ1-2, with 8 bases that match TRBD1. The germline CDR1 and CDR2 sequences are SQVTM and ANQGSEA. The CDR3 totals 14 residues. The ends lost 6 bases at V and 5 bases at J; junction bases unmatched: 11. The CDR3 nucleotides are TGCAGCGTCGAGGGTGGACAGGGCGGGTATGGCTACACCTTC. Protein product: CSVEGGQGGYGYTF.

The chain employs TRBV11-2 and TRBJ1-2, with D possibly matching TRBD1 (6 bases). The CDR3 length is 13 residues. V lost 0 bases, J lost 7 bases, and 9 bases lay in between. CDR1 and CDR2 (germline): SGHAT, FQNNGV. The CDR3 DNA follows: TGTGCCAGCAGCTTAGATAGGGGGGGTGGCTACACCTTC. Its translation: CASSLDRGGGYTF.